One and the same sample provided the 9 T cell receptor beta chains below, sequenced in a study of regulatory dendritic cells for organ transplantation (dated by TCRdb to about 2017). For these receptors, no antigen is known. Sorted T cell subsets were CFSE-labeled and co-cultured for around five days with allogeneic regulatory or mature dendritic cells at a 1:10 DC:T ratio. The library was prepared using the immunoSEQ multiplex PCR assay. TCRdb obtained this table from immuneACCESS and retained in-frame rearrangements with V and J assigned. These tables miss some clones; where compared with another copy, unresolved V genes account for less than half of the shortfall, and the remainder is unexplained. The sample contains 9,500 to 15,000 clones, about 70% of them found a single time. Roughly 0.6% of the sample comes from the top ten. The sequenced material came from naive CD4+ T cells from blood cultured with regulatory dendritic cells. Interpreted using the paper, the cell subset or site label stands for: CD45RA+ naive T cells. The receptors shown here come from a human donor in good health.

This clone was found once. The CDR3 nucleotides read TGTGCCAGCAGTGCCGGGACAGGAGTTCCCTATGGCTACACCTTC. It encodes CASSAGTGVPYGYTF. The chain combines TRBV5-4 with TRBJ1-2, with 8 positions matching TRBD1. The junction had 10 bases not matched to a gene; V was cut back by 5 bases and J by 4 bases. This CDR3 comprises 15 residues. Germline CDR1 and CDR2: SGHNT and YYREEE (reference sequence).

V and J are TRBV7-2 and TRBJ2-7, with 7 bases identical to TRBD2. The germline V gene encodes CDR1 SGHTA and CDR2 FQGNSA. The CDR3 has 15 amino acids. With 5 bases clipped from V and 3 bases from J, the junction kept 10 bases outside the gene matches. The CDR3 nucleotides read TGTGCCAGCAGCCTAAGGCCGGGGGGAGACTACGAGCAGTACTTC. This gives the protein CASSLRPGGDYEQYF.

This chain joins TRBV7-2 and TRBJ1-2, with 7 bases lining up with TRBD1. The J segment lost 5 bases and the V segment lost 2 bases, leaving 8 bases of the junction unmatched. The germline V gene encodes CDR1 SGHTA and CDR2 FQGNSA. This CDR3 region has 15 residues. Here the CDR3 reads CASSLPGTAPYGYTF. The CDR3, as DNA: TGTGCCAGCAGCTTACCCGGGACAGCCCCTTATGGCTACACCTTC. Filled out from reference TRBV7-2 and TRBJ1-2, the complete variable domain reads GAGVSQSPSNKVTEKGKDVELRCDPISGHTALYWYRQSLGQGLEFLIYFQGNSAPDKSGLPSDRFSAERTGGSVSTLTIQRTQQEDSAVYLCASSLPGTAPYGYTFGSGTRLTVV.

This clone was recorded once. The CDR3: CASSTRAGYNEQFF. The CDR3 DNA reads TGCGCCAGCAGCACCCGAGCGGGGTACAATGAGCAGTTCTTC. The genes are TRBV4-1 and TRBJ2-1; TRBD2 matches at 7 bases. The V segment lost 5 bases and the J segment 4 bases; nucleotides outside the gene matches: 5. Looked up from germline, CDR1 is MGHRA and CDR2 is YSYEKL. This CDR3 region has 14 residues.

The V and J genes are TRBV5-1 and TRBJ2-5, with TRBD1 identical over 9 bases. Germline values: CDR1 SGHRS, CDR2 YFSETQ. The CDR3 length is 17 residues. The J segment lost 7 bases and the V segment lost 0 bases, leaving 13 bases of the junction unmatched. The chain's CDR3 is CASSLGPKGQGVGTQYF. The DNA for the CDR3 is TGCGCCAGCAGCTTGGGTCCAAAGGGACAGGGAGTAGGGACCCAGTACTTC. The whole variable domain, filled in from reference TRBV5-1 and TRBJ2-5, reads KAGVTQTPRYLIKTRGQQVTLSCSPISGHRSVSWYQQTPGQGLQFLFEYFSETQRNKGNFPGRFSGRQFSNSRSEMNVSTLELGDSALYLCASSLGPKGQGVGTQYFGPGTRLLVL.

The gene calls are TRBV5-4 and TRBJ2-2; D gene unclear. CDR3 length: 14 residues. Trimming cost V 4 bases and J 2 bases, with 9 bases left between them. Germline CDR1 is SGHNT and CDR2 is YYREEE (reference sequence). Here the CDR3 reads CASSKTDNTGELFF. DNA of the CDR3: TGTGCCAGCAGCAAGACTGACAACACCGGGGAGCTGTTTTTT.

The chain carries TRBV7-8 and TRBJ2-3; 7 bases match TRBD1. The CDR3 loop spans 18 amino acids. Germline V lookup: CDR1 SGHVS, CDR2 FQNEAQ. With 5 bases clipped from V and 4 bases from J, the junction kept 18 bases outside the gene matches. Here the CDR3 DNA reads TGTGCCAGCAGCGGTACATTACAGGGGAAGACAGGCGCAGATACGCAGTATTTT. Its protein product is CASSGTLQGKTGADTQYF.

J is TRBJ1-1 and V is TRBV6-1, with a tentative D call TRBD1 (5 bases). Germline V lookup: CDR1 MNHNS, CDR2 SASEGT. The CDR3 runs to 13 residues. V dropped 5 bases and J dropped 5 bases, with 12 bases sitting between them. In DNA form, the CDR3 reads TGTGCCAGCAGTTTCAGGGTCCTTACTGAAGCTTTCTTT. The encoded protein is CASSFRVLTEAFF.

This clone showed up just once. This CDR3 is CASSPRQGRETQYF. In nucleotides, the CDR3 is TGTGCCAGCTCACCGCGACAGGGTCGGGAGACCCAGTACTTC. The chain is built from TRBV18 and TRBJ2-5; 7 nucleotides align to TRBD1. In germline, CDR1 is KGHSH, CDR2 LQKENI. Germline trimming cut 3 bases from V and 5 bases from J; bases unmatched to any gene: 6. This CDR3 is 14 amino acids long.